This TCR beta chain was identified in a study of T cells in Graves' hyperthyroidism and ophthalmopathy. This clonotype has just one count. At one end, the junction sequence differs from germline, possibly due to a read error. Absent ophthalmopathy progression within 18 months defined stable Graves' hyperthyroidism. Patients between 18 and 65 years old had hyperthyroidism, newly diagnosed and lasting under 2 months. Diagnosis relied on clinical symptoms, serum thyroxine and TRAb, thyroid ultrasound and orbital computed tomography. Germline V gene sequence: CDR1 SGHRS, CDR2 YFSETQ. The CDR3 loop spans 14 amino acids. TCR beta CDR3 regions were amplified from RNA. Researchers ran a first-round RT-PCR on the TCR CDR3 using the HTBI primer set. TCRdb reprocessed the multiplex PCR reads with MiXCR, giving one entry per CDR3 protein. The sample records tens of thousands of distinct CDR3 sequences, roughly 50% being singletons.

The rearrangement links TRBV5-1 to TRBJ1-3; 7 nucleotides agree with TRBD1. The receptor was derived from a young man with Graves' hyperthyroidism. Source material: peripheral blood or thyroid tissue (not recorded which). CDR3 sequence: CASSYGTDGNTVYF. The CDR3 DNA reads TGCGCCAGCAGCTACGGGACAGATGGAAACACCGTATATTTC.